This T cell receptor beta chain was found in a study of identical twins. This clonotype was found many times. TCRdb reprocessed the 5' RACE reads with MiXCR, giving one entry per CDR3 protein. Seen here are around 370,000 distinct CDR3 sequences, 8.5% to 10% observed once, and the top ten hold approximately 8.9%. V was trimmed by 3 bases and J by 1 base, leaving 6 bases between them. This CDR3 contains 12 residues. The germline gives CDR1 DFQATT, CDR2 SNEGSKA (reference sequence). This sequence was found in a woman aged 50 to 65 in good health. V is TRBV20-1 and J is TRBJ1-1, with a possible D match to TRBD1 (5 bases). Sequencing was carried out using naive T cells sorted from blood. CDR3 in amino acids: CSARRGNTEAFF. The DNA for the CDR3 is TGCAGTGCTAGGAGGGGGAACACTGAAGCTTTCTTT.